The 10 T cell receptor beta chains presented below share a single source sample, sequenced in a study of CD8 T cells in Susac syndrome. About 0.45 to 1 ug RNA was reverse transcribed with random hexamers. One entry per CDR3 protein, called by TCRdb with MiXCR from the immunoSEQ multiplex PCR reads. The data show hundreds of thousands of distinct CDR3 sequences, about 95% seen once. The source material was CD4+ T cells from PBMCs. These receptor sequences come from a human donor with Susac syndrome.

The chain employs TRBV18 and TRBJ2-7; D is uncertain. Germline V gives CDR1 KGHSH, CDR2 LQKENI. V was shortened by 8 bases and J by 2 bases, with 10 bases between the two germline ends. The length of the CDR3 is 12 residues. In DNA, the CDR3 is TGTGCCAGCGTTGGATTGACCTACGAGCAGTACTTC. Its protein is CASVGLTYEQYF.

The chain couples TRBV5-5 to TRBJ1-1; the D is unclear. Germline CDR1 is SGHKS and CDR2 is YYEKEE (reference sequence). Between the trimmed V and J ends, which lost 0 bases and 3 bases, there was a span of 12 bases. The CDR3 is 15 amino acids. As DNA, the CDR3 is TGTGCCAGCAGCTTGGGCGGGGATGTAGACACTGAAGCTTTCTTT. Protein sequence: CASSLGGDVDTEAFF.

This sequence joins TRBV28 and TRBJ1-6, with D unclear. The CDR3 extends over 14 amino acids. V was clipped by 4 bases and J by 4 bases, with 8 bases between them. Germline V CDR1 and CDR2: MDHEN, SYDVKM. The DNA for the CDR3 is TGTGCCAGCAGTTCGGGCGGGTATAATTCACCCCTCCACTTT. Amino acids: CASSSGGYNSPLHF.

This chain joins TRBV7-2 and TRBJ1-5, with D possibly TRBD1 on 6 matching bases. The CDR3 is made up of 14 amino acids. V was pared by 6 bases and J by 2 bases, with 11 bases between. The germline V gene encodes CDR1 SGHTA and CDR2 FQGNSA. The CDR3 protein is CASSLSGGNQPQHF. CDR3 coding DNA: TGTGCCAGCAGTCTATCAGGGGGCAATCAGCCCCAGCATTTT. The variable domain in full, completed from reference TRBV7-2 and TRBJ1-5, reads GAGVSQSPSNKVTEKGKDVELRCDPISGHTALYWYRQSLGQGLEFLIYFQGNSAPDKSGLPSDRFSAERTGGSVSTLTIQRTQQEDSAVYLCASSLSGGNQPQHFGDGTRLSIL.

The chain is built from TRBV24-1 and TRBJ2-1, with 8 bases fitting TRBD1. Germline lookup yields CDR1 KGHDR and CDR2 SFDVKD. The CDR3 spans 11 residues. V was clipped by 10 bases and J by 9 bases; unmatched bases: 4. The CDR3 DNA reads TGTGCCACTATCAGGGGGCTTGAGCAGTTCTTC. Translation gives CATIRGLEQFF.

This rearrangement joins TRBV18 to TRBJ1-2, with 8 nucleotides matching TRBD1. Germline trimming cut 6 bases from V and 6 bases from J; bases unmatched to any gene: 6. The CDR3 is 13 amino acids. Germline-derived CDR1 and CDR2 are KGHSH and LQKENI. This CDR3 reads CASSPQGAHGYTF. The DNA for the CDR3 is TGTGCCAGCTCGCCTCAGGGGGCGCATGGCTACACCTTC.

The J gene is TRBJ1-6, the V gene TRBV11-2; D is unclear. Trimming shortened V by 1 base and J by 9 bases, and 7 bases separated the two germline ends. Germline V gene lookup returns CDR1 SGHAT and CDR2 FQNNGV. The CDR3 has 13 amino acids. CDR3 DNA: TGTGCCAGCAGCTTAGGTCGGGGTTCACCCCTCCACTTT. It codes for CASSLGRGSPLHF.

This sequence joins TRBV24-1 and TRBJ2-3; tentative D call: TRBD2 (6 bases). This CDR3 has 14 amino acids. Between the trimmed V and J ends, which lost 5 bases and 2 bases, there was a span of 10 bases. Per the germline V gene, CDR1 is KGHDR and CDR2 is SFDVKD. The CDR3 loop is CATSGRVYTDTQYF. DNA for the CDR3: TGTGCCACCAGTGGGAGGGTTTACACAGATACGCAGTATTTT.

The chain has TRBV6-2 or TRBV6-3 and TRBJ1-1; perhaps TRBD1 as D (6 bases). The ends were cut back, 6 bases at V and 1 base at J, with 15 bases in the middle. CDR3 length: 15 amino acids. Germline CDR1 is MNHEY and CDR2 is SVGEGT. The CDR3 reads CASRGTGIENTEAFF. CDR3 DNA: TGTGCCAGCAGGGGCACAGGGATAGAGAACACTGAAGCTTTCTTT.

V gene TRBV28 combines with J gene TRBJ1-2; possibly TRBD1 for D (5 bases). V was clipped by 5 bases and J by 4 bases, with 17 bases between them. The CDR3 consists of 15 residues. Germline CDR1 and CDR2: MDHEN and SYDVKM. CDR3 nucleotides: TGTGCCAGCAGTAACCACGGGGGGGAGGGCTATGGCTACACCTTC. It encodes CASSNHGGEGYGYTF.